This T cell receptor (beta chain) was retrieved from a study of T cell responses to AZD1222 COVID-19 vaccine. This clone showed up just a few times. Some clones are missing from TCRdb's copy, which holds only in-frame ones; the method was immunoSEQ multiplex PCR. The sample carries almost 95,000 clones, 85% recorded once. V dropped 0 bases and J dropped 1 base, with 15 bases sitting between them. Looked up from germline, CDR1 is LNHDA and CDR2 is SQIVND (reference sequence). The CDR3 is 17 amino acids. This chain joins TRBV19 and TRBJ1-1; D is ambiguous. The sample here was peripheral blood, taken 28 days after the second AZD1222 dose. This clonotype was sampled from an adult who received the AZD1222 COVID-19 vaccine. The CDR3 protein is CASSIDTFRLRNTEAFF. The DNA for the CDR3 is TGTGCCAGTAGTATAGATACCTTCAGGTTGAGGAACACTGAAGCTTTCTTT.